This T cell receptor (beta chain) was sequenced in a study of blood T cells in healthy people across ages. Findings and limits, study-wide: Estimated diversity across one million T cells was deemed an underestimate.

The CDR3 length is 15 residues. V was cut by 0 bases and J by 4 bases, with 13 bases left in between. The V gene's germline CDR1 is DFQATT and CDR2 SNEGSKA (reference sequence). For the second PCR, which ran for about 7 to 11 cycles, a sample-barcoded 5' primer and a J-beta primer mix were used. TCRdb redid the calling of the 5' RACE reads with MiXCR, one entry per CDR3 protein. The sample yields almost 800,000 distinct CDR3 sequences, 58% seen once. Points on this clonotype: Its matching antigen is unknown.

Source material: blood. The rearrangement uses TRBV20-1 and TRBJ1-5; TRBD1 is a possible D gene (6 bases). The origin of this receptor is a man aged 25 to 45 in good health. CDR3 DNA sequence: TGCAGTGCTAGAGATCTAGGACAGAGGAATCAGCCCCAGCATTTT. Residues: CSARDLGQRNQPQHF.